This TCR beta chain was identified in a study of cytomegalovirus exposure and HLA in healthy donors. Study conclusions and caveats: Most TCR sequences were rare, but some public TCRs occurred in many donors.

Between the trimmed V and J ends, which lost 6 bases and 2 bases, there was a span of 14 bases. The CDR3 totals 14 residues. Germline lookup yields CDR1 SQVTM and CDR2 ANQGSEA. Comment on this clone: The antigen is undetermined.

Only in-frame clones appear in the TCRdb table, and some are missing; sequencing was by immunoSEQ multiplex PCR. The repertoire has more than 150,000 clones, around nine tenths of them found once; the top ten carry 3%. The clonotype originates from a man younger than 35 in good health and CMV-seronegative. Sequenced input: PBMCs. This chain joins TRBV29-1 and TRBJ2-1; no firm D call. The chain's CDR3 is CSVGRSPAYNEQFF. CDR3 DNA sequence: TGCAGCGTCGGTAGGAGTCCAGCCTACAATGAGCAGTTCTTC.